A selection of T cell receptor beta chains follows, all from one sample in a study of T cells in Graves' hyperthyroidism and ophthalmopathy. TCRdb used MiXCR to reprocess the multiplex PCR reads, holding one entry per CDR3 protein. The sample contains a few hundred thousand distinct CDR3 sequences, roughly 15% of which appear only once. Sequencing was done on a sample of blood. The receptors were gathered from a woman aged 30 to 39 with Graves' ophthalmopathy. Each CDR3 is given with its conserved first and last residue. D genes are given only for firm matches. A row's size may be missing; if present it is once, few, many or a size class.

V gene,D gene,J gene,clone size,CDR3 protein,CDR3 DNA
TRBV11-2,-,TRBJ1-4,many,CASSPYGLRNTATNEKLFF,TGTGCCAGCAGCCCCTACGGACTGCGGAACACTGCAACTAATGAAAAACTGTTTTTT
TRBV2,-,TRBJ1-5,many,CASRKVGISQPQHF,TGTGCCAGCAGGAAAGTCGGGATCAGTCAGCCCCAGCATTTT
TRBV20-1,TRBD1,TRBJ1-6,many,CSAKDRGPFSSPLHF,TGCAGTGCTAAAGACAGGGGGCCATTTAGTTCACCCCTCCACTTT
TRBV10-2,-,TRBJ2-1,-,CASTNSEYNEQFF,TGCGCCAGCACCAATAGCGAGTACAATGAGCAGTTCTTC
TRBV9,-,TRBJ2-1,many,CASSLASGRGWSYNEQFF,TGTGCCAGCAGCCTAGCTAGTGGTCGTGGGTGGTCCTACAATGAGCAGTTCTTC
TRBV4-2,-,TRBJ1-1,many,CASSPGGHGALNTEAFF,TGTGCCAGCAGCCCCGGGGGCCACGGGGCGTTGAACACTGAAGCTTTCTTT
TRBV6-1,-,TRBJ2-6,many,CASSGYSGANVLTF,TGTGCCAGCAGTGGATACTCTGGGGCCAACGTCCTGACTTTC
TRBV7-7,TRBD1,TRBJ2-5,-,CASSRGRIETQYF,TGTGCTAGCTCGAGGGGGCGGATAGAGACCCAGTACTTC
TRBV7-9,TRBD2,TRBJ2-7,-,CASSLAPWGGFSYEQYF,TGTGCCAGCAGCTTAGCCCCCTGGGGGGGATTCTCCTACGAGCAGTACTTC
TRBV5-6,TRBD2,TRBJ2-7,few,CAGSSRPGGYEQYF,TGTGCCGGCAGCTCACGACCGGGGGGGTACGAGCAGTACTTC
TRBV29-1,-,TRBJ2-1,few,CSVTPSAGNEQFF,TGCAGCGTTACTCCGTCTGCGGGGAATGAGCAGTTCTTC
TRBV2,-,TRBJ2-7,many,CATVSGGTYEQYF,TGTGCCACGGTGTCAGGAGGGACCTACGAGCAGTACTTC
TRBV9,-,TRBJ2-6,few,CASSVDGAGANVLTF,TGTGCCAGCAGCGTTGACGGGGCTGGGGCCAACGTCCTGACTTTC
TRBV28,-,TRBJ1-4,many,CASSKRREKLFF,TGTGCCAGCAGTAAGAGGCGGGAAAAACTGTTTTTT
TRBV2,-,TRBJ1-5,few,CASSEHGGLVNQPQHF,TGTGCCAGCAGTGAACATGGGGGGCTGGTCAATCAGCCCCAGCATTTT